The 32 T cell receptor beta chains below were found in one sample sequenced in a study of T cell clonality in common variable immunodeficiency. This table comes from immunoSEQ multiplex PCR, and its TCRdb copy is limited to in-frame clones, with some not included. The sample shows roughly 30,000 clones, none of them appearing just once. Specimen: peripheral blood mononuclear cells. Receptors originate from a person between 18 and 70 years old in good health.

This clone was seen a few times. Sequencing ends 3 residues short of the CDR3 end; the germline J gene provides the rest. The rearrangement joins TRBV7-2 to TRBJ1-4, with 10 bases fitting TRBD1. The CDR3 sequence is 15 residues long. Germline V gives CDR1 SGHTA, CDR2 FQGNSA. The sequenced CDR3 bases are TGTGCCAGCAGCTTAGGAGGGACAGGGGAGAGGAAA. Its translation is CASSLGGTGERK. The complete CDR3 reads CASSLGGTGERKLFF.

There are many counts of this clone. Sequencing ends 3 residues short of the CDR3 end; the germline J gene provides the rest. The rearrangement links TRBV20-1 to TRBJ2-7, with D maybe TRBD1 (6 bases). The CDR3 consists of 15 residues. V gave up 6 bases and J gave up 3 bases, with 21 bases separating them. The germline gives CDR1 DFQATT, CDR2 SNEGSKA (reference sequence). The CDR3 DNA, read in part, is TGCAGTGCCATCTCTCGAGACAGGCCCAACTACGAG. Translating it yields CSAISRDRPNYE. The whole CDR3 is CSAISRDRPNYEQYF.

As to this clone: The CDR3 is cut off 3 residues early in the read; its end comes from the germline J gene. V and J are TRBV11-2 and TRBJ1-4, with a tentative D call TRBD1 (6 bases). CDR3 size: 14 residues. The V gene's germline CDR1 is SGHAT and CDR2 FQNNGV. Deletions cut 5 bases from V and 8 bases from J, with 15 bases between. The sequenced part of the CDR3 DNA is TGTGCCAGCAGCCGCGCACAGGGAAGCGAAAAA. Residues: CASSRAQGSEK. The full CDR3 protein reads CASSRAQGSEKLFF.

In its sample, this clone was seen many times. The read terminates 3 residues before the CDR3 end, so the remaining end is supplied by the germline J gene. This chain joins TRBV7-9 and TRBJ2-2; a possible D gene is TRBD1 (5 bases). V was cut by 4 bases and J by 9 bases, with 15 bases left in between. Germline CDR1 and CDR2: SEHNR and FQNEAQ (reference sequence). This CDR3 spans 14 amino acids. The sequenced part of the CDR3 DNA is TGTGCCAGCAGCTATAAACAGGACGTCCGGGAG. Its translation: CASSYKQDVRE. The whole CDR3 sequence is CASSYKQDVRELFF.

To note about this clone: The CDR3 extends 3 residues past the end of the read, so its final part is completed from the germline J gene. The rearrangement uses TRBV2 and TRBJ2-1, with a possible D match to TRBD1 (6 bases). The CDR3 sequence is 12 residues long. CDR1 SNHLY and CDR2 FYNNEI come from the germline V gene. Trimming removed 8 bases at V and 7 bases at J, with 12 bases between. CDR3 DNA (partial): TGTGCCAGCCCTATGGGGGCGAATGAG. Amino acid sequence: CASPMGANE. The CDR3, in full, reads CASPMGANEQFF.

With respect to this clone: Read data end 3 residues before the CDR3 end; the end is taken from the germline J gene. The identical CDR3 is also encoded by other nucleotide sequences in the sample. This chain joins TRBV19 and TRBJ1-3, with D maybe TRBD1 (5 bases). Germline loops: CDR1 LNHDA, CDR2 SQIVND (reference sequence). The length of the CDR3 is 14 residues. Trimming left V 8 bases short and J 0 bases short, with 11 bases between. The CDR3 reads CASFPGSSGNTIYF. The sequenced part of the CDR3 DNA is TGTGCCAGTTTTCCAGGGAGCTCTGGAAACACC.

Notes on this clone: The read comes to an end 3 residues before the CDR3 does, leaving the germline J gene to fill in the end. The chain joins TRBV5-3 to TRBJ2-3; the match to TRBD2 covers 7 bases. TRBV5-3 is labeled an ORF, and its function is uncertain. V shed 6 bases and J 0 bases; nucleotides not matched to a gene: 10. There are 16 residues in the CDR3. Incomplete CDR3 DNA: TGTGCCAGAACTATACGGGGGGACTGTAGCACAGATACG. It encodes CARTIRGDCSTDT. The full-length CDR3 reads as CARTIRGDCSTDTQYF.

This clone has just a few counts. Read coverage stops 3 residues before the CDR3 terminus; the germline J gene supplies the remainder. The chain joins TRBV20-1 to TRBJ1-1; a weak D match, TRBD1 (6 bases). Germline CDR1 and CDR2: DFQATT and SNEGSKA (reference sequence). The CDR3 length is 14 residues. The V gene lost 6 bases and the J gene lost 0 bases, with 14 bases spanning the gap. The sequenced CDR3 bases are TGCAGTGCAATAGAGGGGGTTATGAACACTGAA. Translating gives CSAIEGVMNTE. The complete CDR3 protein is CSAIEGVMNTEAFF.

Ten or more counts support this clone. The CDR3 DNA, read in part, is TGTGCCAGCAGTGCTTTAGCGGGGGGTCCGGAGACC. Residues: CASSALAGGPET. The CDR3 reads in full as CASSALAGGPETQYF. J is TRBJ2-5 and V is TRBV2; 10 positions match TRBD2. The CDR3 goes on 3 residues after the read ends, and that part is filled in from the germline J gene. V was clipped by 4 bases and J by 5 bases; unmatched bases: 7. The CDR3 extends over 15 amino acids. Germline V CDR1 and CDR2: SNHLY, FYNNEI.

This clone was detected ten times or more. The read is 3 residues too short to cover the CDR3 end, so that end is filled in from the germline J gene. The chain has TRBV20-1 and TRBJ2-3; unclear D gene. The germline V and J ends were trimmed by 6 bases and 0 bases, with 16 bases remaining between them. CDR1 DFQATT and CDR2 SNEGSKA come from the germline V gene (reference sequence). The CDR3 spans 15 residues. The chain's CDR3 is CSAPFRGVSTDTQYF. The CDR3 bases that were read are TGCAGTGCCCCTTTCCGCGGTGTTAGCACAGATACG.

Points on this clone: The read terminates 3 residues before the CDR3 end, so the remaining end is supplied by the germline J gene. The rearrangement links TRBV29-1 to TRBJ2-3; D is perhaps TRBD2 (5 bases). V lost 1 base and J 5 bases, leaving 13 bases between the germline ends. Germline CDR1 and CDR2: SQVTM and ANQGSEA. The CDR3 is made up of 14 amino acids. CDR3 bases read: TGCAGCGTTGAAGGTCCCCGGGGTAGAGATACG. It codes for CSVEGPRGRDT. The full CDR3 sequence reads CSVEGPRGRDTQYF.

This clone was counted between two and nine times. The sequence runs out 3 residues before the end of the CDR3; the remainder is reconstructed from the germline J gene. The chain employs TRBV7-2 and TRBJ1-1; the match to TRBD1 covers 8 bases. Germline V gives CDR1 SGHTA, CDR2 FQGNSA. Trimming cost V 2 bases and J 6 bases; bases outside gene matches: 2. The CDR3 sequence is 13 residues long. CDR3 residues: CASSLQGAAEAFF. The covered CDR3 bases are TGTGCCAGCAGCTTACAGGGGGCGGCTGAA.

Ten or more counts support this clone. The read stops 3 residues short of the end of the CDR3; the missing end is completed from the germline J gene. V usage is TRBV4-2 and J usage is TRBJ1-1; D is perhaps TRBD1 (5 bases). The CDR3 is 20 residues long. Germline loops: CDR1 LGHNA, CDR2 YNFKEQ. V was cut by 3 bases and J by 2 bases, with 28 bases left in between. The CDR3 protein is CASSHGRYSYPEGANTEAFF. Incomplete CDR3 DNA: TGTGCCAGCAGCCATGGGAGGTACAGCTACCCCGAAGGGGCCAACACTGAA.

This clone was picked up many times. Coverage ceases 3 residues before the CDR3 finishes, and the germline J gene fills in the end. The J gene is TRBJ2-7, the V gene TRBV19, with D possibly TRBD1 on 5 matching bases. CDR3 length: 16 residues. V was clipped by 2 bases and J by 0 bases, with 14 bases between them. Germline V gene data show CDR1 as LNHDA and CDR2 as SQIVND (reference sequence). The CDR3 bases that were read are TGTGCCAGTAGTATAAAGCTTCGACAGAACTCCTACGAG. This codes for CASSIKLRQNSYE. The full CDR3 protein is CASSIKLRQNSYEQYF.

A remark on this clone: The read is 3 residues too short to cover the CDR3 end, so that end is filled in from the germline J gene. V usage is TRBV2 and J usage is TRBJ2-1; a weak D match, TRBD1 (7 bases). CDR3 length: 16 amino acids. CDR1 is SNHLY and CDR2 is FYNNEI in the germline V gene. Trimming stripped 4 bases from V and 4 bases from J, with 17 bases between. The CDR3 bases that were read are TGTGCCAGCAGTGTCGAAGGCAGGGGGAGGTACAATGAG. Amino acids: CASSVEGRGRYNE. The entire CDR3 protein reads CASSVEGRGRYNEQFF.

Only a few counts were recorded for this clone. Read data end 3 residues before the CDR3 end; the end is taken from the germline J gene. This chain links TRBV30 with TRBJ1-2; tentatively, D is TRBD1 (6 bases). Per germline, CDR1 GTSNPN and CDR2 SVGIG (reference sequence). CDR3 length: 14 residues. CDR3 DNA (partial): TGTGCCTGGCTCGGCAGGGGCCTGCTTAGTGGA. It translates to CAWLGRGLLSG. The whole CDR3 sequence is CAWLGRGLLSGYTF.

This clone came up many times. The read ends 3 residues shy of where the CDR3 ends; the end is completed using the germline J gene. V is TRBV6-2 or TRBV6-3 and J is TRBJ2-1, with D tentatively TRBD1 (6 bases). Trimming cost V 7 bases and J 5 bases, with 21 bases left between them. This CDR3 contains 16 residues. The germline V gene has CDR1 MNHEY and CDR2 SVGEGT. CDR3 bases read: TGTGCCAGCATCCCCGGTCCGGGGACACCAAACAATGAG. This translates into CASIPGPGTPNNE. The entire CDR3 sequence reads CASIPGPGTPNNEQFF.

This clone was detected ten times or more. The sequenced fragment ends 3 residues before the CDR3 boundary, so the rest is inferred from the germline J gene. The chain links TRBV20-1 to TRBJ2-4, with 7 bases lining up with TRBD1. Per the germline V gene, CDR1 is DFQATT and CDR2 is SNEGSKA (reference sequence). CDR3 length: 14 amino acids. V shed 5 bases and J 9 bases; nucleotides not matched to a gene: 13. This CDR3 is CSAPTRDSIAIQYF. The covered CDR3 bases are TGCAGTGCTCCGACCCGGGACAGCATCGCCATT.

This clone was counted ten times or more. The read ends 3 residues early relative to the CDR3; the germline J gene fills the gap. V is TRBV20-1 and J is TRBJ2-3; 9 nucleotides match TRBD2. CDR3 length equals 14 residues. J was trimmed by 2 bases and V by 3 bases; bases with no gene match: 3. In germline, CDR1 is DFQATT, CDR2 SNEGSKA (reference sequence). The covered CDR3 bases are TGCAGTGCTAGGGCGGGGGGGATCACAGATACG. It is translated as CSARAGGITDT. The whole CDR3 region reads CSARAGGITDTQYF.

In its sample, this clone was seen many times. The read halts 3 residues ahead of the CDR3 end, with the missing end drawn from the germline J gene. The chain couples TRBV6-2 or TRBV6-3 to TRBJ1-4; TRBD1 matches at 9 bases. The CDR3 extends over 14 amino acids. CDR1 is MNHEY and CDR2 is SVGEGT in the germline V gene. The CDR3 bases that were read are TGTGCCAGCAGACGGGACAGGGAGGTGTGGAAA. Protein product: CASRRDREVWK. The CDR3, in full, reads CASRRDREVWKLFF.

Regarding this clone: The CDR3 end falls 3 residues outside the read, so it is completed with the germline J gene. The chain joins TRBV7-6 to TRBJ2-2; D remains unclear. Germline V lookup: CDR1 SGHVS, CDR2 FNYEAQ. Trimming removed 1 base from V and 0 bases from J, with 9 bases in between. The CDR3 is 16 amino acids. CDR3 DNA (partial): TGTGCCAGCAGCTTAGAGGCGGAACCGAACACCGGGGAG. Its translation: CASSLEAEPNTGE. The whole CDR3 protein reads CASSLEAEPNTGELFF.

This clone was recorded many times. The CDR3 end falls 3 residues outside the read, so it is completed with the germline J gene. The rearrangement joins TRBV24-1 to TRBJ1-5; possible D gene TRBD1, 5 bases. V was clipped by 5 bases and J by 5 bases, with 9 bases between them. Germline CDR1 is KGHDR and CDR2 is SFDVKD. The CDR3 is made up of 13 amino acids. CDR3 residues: CATSVDSYQPQHF. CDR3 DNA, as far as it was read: TGTGCCACCAGTGTCGACAGTTATCAGCCC.

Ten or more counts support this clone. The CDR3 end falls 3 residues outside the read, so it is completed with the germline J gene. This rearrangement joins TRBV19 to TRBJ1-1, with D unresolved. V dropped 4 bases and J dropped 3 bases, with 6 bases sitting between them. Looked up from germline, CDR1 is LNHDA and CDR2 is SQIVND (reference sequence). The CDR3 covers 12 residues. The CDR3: CASSRGYTEAFF. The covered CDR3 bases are TGTGCCAGTAGTAGAGGGTACACTGAA.

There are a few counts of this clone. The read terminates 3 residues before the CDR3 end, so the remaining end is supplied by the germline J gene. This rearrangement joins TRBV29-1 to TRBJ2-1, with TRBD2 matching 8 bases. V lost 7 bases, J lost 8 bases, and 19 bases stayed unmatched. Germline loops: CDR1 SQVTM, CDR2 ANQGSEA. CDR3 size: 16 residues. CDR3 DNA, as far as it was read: TGCAGCGGTCATAGGACCTGGGCGGGGGGTATCGATGAG. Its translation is CSGHRTWAGGIDE. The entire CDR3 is CSGHRTWAGGIDEQFF.

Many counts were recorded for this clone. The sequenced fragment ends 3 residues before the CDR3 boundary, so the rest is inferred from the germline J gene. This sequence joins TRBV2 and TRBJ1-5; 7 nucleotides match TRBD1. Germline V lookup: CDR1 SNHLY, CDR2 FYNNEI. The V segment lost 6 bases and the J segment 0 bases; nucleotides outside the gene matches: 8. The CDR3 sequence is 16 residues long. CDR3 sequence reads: CASRLGTALSNQPQHF. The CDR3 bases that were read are TGTGCCAGCAGACTTGGGACAGCTCTTAGCAATCAGCCC.

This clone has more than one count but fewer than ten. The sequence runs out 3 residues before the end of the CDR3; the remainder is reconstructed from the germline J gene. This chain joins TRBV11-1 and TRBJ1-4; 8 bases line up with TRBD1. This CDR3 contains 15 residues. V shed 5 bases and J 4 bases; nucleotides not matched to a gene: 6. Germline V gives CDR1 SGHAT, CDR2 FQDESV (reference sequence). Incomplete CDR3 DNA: TGTGCCAGCAGCCAGCGGACAGGGCTTAATGAAAAA. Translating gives CASSQRTGLNEK. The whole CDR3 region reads CASSQRTGLNEKLFF.

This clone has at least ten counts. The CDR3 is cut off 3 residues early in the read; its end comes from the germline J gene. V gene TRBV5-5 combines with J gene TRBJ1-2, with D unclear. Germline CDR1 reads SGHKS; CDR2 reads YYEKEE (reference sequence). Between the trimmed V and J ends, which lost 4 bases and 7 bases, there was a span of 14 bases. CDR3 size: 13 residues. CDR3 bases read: TGTGCCAGCAGCGCCTCAGGAATGGGTGGC. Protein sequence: CASSASGMGG. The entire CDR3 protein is CASSASGMGGYTF.

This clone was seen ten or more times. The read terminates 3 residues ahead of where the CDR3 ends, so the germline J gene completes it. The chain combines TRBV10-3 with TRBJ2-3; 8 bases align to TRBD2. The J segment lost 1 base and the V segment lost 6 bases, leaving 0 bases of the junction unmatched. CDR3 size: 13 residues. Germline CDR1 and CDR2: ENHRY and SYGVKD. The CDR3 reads CAIRTSGTDTQYF. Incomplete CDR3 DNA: TGTGCCATCAGGACTAGCGGCACAGATACG.

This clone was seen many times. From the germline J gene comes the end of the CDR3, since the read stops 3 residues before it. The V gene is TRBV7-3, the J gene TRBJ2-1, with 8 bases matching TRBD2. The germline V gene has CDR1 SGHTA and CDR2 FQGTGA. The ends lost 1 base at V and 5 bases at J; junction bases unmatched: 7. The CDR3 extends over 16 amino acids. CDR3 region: CASSLMLAGNHNEQFF. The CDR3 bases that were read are TGTGCCAGCAGCTTAATGCTAGCGGGCAATCACAATGAG.

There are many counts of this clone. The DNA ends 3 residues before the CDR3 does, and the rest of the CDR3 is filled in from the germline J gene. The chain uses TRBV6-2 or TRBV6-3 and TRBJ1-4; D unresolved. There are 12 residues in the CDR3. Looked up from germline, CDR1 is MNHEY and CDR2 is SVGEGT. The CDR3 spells CASSYRGQVLFF. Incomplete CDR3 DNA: TGTGCCAGCAGTTACCGGGGTCAAGTA.

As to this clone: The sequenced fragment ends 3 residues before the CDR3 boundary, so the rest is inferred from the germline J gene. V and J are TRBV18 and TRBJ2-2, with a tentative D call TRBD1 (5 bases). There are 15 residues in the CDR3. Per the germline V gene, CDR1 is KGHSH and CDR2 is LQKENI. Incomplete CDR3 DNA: TGTGCCAGCGTCCCCTCGTACTCGGTAGGGGAAAAG. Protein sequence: CASVPSYSVGEK. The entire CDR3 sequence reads CASVPSYSVGEKLFF.

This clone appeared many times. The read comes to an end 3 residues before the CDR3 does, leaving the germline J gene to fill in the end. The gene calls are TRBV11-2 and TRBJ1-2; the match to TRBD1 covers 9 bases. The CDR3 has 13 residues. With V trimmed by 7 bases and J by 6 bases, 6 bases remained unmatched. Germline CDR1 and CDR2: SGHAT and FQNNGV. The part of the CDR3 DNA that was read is TGTGCCAGCACCGAGGGGACAGGGAATGGC. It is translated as CASTEGTGNG. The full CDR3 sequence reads CASTEGTGNGYTF. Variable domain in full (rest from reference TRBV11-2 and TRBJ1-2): EAGVAQSPRYKIIEKRQSVAFWCNPISGHATLYWYQQILGQGPKLLIQFQNNGVVDDSQLPKDRFSAERLKGVDSTLKIQPAKLEDSAVYLCASTEGTGNGYTFGSGTRLTVV.